This is a list of T cell receptor beta chains from one sample in a study of cytomegalovirus exposure and HLA in healthy donors. Sequenced by immunoSEQ multiplex PCR; TCRdb stores in-frame clones only, minus some. The sample includes tens of thousands of clones, roughly 79% seen only once; the top ten take roughly 1.3%. The specimen sequenced was PBMCs. Every receptor here comes from a male donor in good health and CMV-seronegative. The CDR3 runs from the conserved cysteine through the conserved F or W.

cdr3_aa | v_call | cdr3_length | j_call
CASSPQPGTRQETQYF | TRBV5-1 | 16 | TRBJ2-5
CASSVGTGSYEKLFF | TRBV9 | 15 | TRBJ1-4
CASSPPGSRTEAFF | TRBV18 | 14 | TRBJ1-1
CASSQESGYEQYF | TRBV4-3 | 13 | TRBJ2-7
CASSVGGFNEQFF | TRBV19 | 13 | TRBJ2-1
CASSLEDIGYTF | TRBV5-6 | 12 | TRBJ1-2
CASSLGGQGHGYTF | TRBV5-5 | 14 | TRBJ1-2
CASNTGQLLETQYF | TRBV28 | 14 | TRBJ2-5
CASSESSGNTIYF | TRBV6-1 | 13 | TRBJ1-3
CAWSNRNTEAFF | TRBV30 | 12 | TRBJ1-1
CASSSAGGFFLDYGYTF | TRBV11-2 | 17 | TRBJ1-2
CASCQGWSDGYTF | TRBV2 | 13 | TRBJ1-2
CASSLGLAGVGETQYF | TRBV11-2 | 16 | TRBJ2-5
CASSGSLATSYEQYF | TRBV6-5 | 15 | TRBJ2-7
CASSPKGDGPYEQYF | TRBV27 | 15 | TRBJ2-7
CSSGVNTEAFF | TRBV20-1 | 11 | TRBJ1-1
CASSLRGSCGNSPLHF | TRBV27 | 16 | TRBJ1-6
CASSSVTRQGAGTEAFF | TRBV7-2 | 17 | TRBJ1-1
CASSSRPSRGAKNIQYF | TRBV7-3 | 17 | TRBJ2-4
CASSLGGPYEQYF | TRBV28 | 13 | TRBJ2-7
CASSLQGSYGYTF | TRBV7-2 | 13 | TRBJ1-2
CASRGTGEQFF | TRBV27 | 11 | TRBJ2-1
CASRRTGSYEQYF | TRBV19 | 13 | TRBJ2-7
CASSFEGADEQYF | TRBV7-8 | 13 | TRBJ2-7
CASSFRQGNTEAFF | TRBV7-2 | 14 | TRBJ1-1
CATKSGGTAAYEQYF | TRBV28 | 15 | TRBJ2-7